Sequencing of this T cell receptor (beta chain) was carried out in a study of blood T cell repertoires in COVID-19. Study as a whole: Donors in the United States, Italy and Spain gave samples during acute or convalescent COVID-19. Nucleic acid was either cDNA or gDNA, and it came from T cells, B-cell-depleted T cells, or PBMCs.

As processed by the authors: Amplified reference gene primers provided the basis for estimating nucleated cell counts. This table comes from immunoSEQ multiplex PCR, and its TCRdb copy is limited to in-frame clones, with some not included. From that table come the V and J calls and clone size; the DNA was used to work out D and trimming. The sample shows approximately 270,000 clones, around 88% of them seen only once. Germline V gives CDR1 LNHDA, CDR2 SQIVND (reference sequence). The CDR3 totals 15 residues. The germline V and J ends were trimmed by 6 bases and 5 bases, with 19 bases remaining between them.

The receptor was isolated from a man between 25 and 39 years old with acute or convalescent COVID-19. V and J are TRBV19 and TRBJ1-1; weak D call: TRBD1 (6 bases). Sequencing was performed on peripheral blood. For the CDR3, the DNA is TGTGCCAGTAGCCACCCCGGGGGGCCGCGGACTGAAGCTTTCTTT. Its protein product is CASSHPGGPRTEAFF.